A single sample gave rise to the 7 T cell receptor beta chains below, sequenced in a study of cytomegalovirus exposure and HLA in healthy donors. Researchers ran the PCR with 60 Vbeta and 13 Jbeta primers. TCRdb's table, derived via immunoSEQ multiplex PCR, lists solely in-frame clones and lacks some. Of some 120,000 clones detected, over 65% appear once; the ten largest clones hold around 1.8%. The sample taken for sequencing was PBMCs. The source is a man aged 50 to 60 in good health and CMV-seronegative.

The V and J genes are TRBV15 and TRBJ2-1; possibly TRBD1 for D (6 bases). V was cut by 3 bases and J by 10 bases, with 16 bases left in between. The CDR3 spans 14 residues. Looked up from germline, CDR1 is LNHNV and CDR2 is YYDKDF (reference sequence). CDR3 sequence reads: CATSSDRSGREQFF. CDR3 sequence (DNA): TGTGCCACCAGCAGTGACAGGTCGGGAAGGGAGCAGTTCTTC.

The chain couples TRBV5-1 to TRBJ1-1; possibly TRBD1 for D (6 bases). The CDR3 extends over 11 amino acids. Germline loops: CDR1 SGHRS, CDR2 YFSETQ. The ends were cut back, 5 bases at V and 8 bases at J, with 10 bases in the middle. This CDR3 reads CASSLDREAFF. DNA of the CDR3: TGCGCCAGCAGTCTCGACAGGGAAGCTTTCTTT.

This chain uses TRBV5-6 with TRBJ2-4, with D tentatively TRBD1 (6 bases). Trimming took off 0 bases at V and 1 base at J, with 14 bases between the two ends. CDR3 length: 17 amino acids. Germline-derived CDR1 and CDR2 are SGHDT and YYEEEE. The CDR3 DNA follows: TGTGCCAGCAGCTTGGCGCAGGGGCCTCGGGCCAAAAACATTCAGTACTTC. The encoded protein is CASSLAQGPRAKNIQYF.

Only one count was recorded for this clone. This chain uses TRBV10-3 with TRBJ2-5, with TRBD2 matching over 9 bases. The CDR3 contains 15 residues. Losses at the gene ends were 4 bases for V and 2 bases for J; bases not matched to a gene: 5. From germline, CDR1 is ENHRY and CDR2 SYGVKD. CDR3 DNA sequence: TGTGCCATCAGTGTGGCTAGCGGGGCACAAGAGACCCAGTACTTC. Translated, it gives CAISVASGAQETQYF.

The chain links TRBV5-8 to TRBJ2-3, with TRBD2 identical over 11 bases. The germline gives CDR1 SGHTS, CDR2 YDEGEE. The CDR3 is 16 amino acids. The V gene end was trimmed by 4 bases and the J gene end by 3 bases; junction bases not matched to a gene: 7. The CDR3, as DNA: TGTGCCAGCAGCCTTATAGCGGGGGGGCAGACAGATACGCAGTATTTT. Its protein is CASSLIAGGQTDTQYF.

The chain uses TRBV10-1 and TRBJ1-1; the match to TRBD1 covers 9 bases. This CDR3 has 16 residues. Unmatched junction bases numbered 8, after V lost 6 bases and J lost 0 bases. Germline lookup yields CDR1 WNHNN and CDR2 SYGVQD (reference sequence). The CDR3 nucleotides are TGCGCCAGCAGCCTCGGACAGGGGAAGGTGAACACTGAAGCTTTCTTT. It encodes CASSLGQGKVNTEAFF.

V and J are TRBV5-1 and TRBJ2-1; maybe TRBD1 (6 bases). There are 16 residues in the CDR3. Trimming pared 3 bases from V and 0 bases from J, leaving 13 bases between. CDR1 and CDR2 (germline): SGHRS, YFSETQ. Here the CDR3 DNA reads TGCGCCAGCAGCTATTCTACAGGGTACTCCTACAATGAGCAGTTCTTC. Translated: CASSYSTGYSYNEQFF.